The 23 T cell receptor beta chains listed next were all sequenced from one sample in a study of identical twins listed by TCRdb under 2016. Preparation of the library involved 5' RACE. Data came from an Illumina HiSeq 2000. Through fastp at Q25 and MiXCR, TCRdb rebuilt clones from the public reads, retaining in-frame beta chains. Identical CDR3 protein sequences are pooled into one entry, listed with their most common genes and DNA. The sample data list approximately 230,000 distinct CDR3 sequences, and 11% to 15% of these were observed just once. Approximately 8.8% of the sample is in the top ten clones. The sequencing sample was made of memory (CD45RO+) T cells sorted from blood. What the cell subset or site label conveys for this sample: CD45RO+ enriched T cells. The source of these receptors is a woman aged 18-35 years in good health.

There are a few counts of this clonotype. This chain joins TRBV6-1 and TRBJ2-1; 9 bases are shared with TRBD2. Germline loops: CDR1 MNHNS, CDR2 SASEGT. This CDR3 region has 16 residues. Trimming took 6 bases from V and 6 from J; bases not matched to a gene: 12. CDR3 bases: TGTGCCAGCAGGAGAGGTAGCGGGAGCTCCAGCAATGAGCAGTTCTTC. Translating it yields CASRRGSGSSSNEQFF.

The chain is built from TRBV5-1 and TRBJ2-7; D gene ambiguous. Trimming took 1 base from V and 5 from J, leaving 10 bases between them. Germline V lookup: CDR1 SGHRS, CDR2 YFSETQ. This CDR3 has 13 amino acids. CDR3 residues: CASSLNGLNEQYF. CDR3 DNA sequence: TGCGCCAGCAGCTTGAACGGTTTAAACGAGCAGTACTTC.

In this sample, this clonotype turned up many times. The chain joins TRBV6-2 or TRBV6-3 to TRBJ2-1; 9 positions match TRBD2. This CDR3 has 17 residues. The J segment lost 4 bases and the V segment lost 0 bases, leaving 7 bases of the junction unmatched. Germline values: CDR1 MNHEY, CDR2 SVGEGT. This CDR3 is CASSYSSPSGIYNEQFF. CDR3 sequence (DNA): TGTGCCAGCAGTTACTCCTCTCCTAGCGGGATTTACAATGAGCAGTTCTTC.

The chain combines TRBV7-9 with TRBJ1-2; D call uncertain. The CDR3 runs 13 residues. The germline CDR1 and CDR2 sequences are SEHNR and FQNEAQ (reference sequence). With 5 bases removed from V and 2 bases from J, the gap between germline ends came to 9 bases. The CDR3 is CASSRFQNYGYTF. CDR3 DNA: TGTGCCAGCAGCCGATTCCAGAACTATGGCTACACCTTC.

The chain carries TRBV27 and TRBJ2-7; D is unresolved. This CDR3 comprises 13 residues. CDR1 is MNHEY and CDR2 is SMNVEV in the germline V gene (reference sequence). Trimming stripped 8 bases from V and 0 bases from J, with 11 bases between. The CDR3 reads CASQSRNSYEQYF. CDR3 coding DNA: TGTGCCAGCCAGAGCAGAAACTCCTACGAGCAGTACTTC.

This clonotype was recorded a few times. V gene TRBV6-1 combines with J gene TRBJ2-3; TRBD2 matches at 7 bases. This CDR3 is built from 15 residues. Losses at the gene ends were 5 bases for V and 4 bases for J; bases not matched to a gene: 9. CDR1 is MNHNS, CDR2 SASEGT, per germline. CDR3 in DNA: TGTGCCAGCAGTAGACTAGCATTGAATTCAGATACGCAGTATTTT. Protein: CASSRLALNSDTQYF.

In this sample, this clonotype turned up a few times. The chain carries TRBV10-3 and TRBJ1-1; D is uncertain. The germline CDR1 and CDR2 sequences are ENHRY and SYGVKD. Trimming removed 10 bases from V and 4 bases from J, with 16 bases in between. This CDR3 comprises 13 residues. Here the CDR3 DNA reads TGTGCCACGCTAAATTCCGCCGGCACTGAAGCTTTCTTT. It codes for CATLNSAGTEAFF.

This sequence joins TRBV20-1 and TRBJ2-7; TRBD1 matches at 9 bases. V shed 5 bases, J shed 5 bases, and the junction held 16 bases outside the gene matches. This CDR3 is 16 amino acids long. CDR1 and CDR2 from the germline V gene are DFQATT and SNEGSKA (reference sequence). This CDR3 reads CSAPKTGTGFQNEQYF. As DNA, the CDR3 is TGCAGTGCTCCTAAAACCGGGACAGGGTTTCAGAACGAGCAGTACTTC.

This clonotype was counted only a few times. This chain uses TRBV19 with TRBJ1-1; a weak D match, TRBD1 (5 bases). The CDR3 is 14 residues long. CDR1 is LNHDA and CDR2 is SQIVND in the germline V gene (reference sequence). The V end was cut by 4 bases, the J end by 0 bases, with 9 bases between. The CDR3 is CASSNQGLNTEAFF. CDR3 nucleotides: TGTGCCAGTAGTAACCAGGGCCTGAACACTGAAGCTTTCTTT.

Notes on this clonotype: Since a much larger clone is just one base distant, this may be a read error. This rearrangement joins TRBV11-2 to TRBJ2-7, with D hard to call. V was cut by 5 bases and J by 1 base, with 3 bases left in between. In germline, CDR1 is SGHAT, CDR2 FQNNGV. The CDR3 covers 11 residues. DNA of the CDR3: TGTGCCAGCAGCGCTTCCTACGAGCAGTACTTC. Translation: CASSASYEQYF.

The rearrangement links TRBV29-1 to TRBJ2-1; 8 bases line up with TRBD2. The CDR3 consists of 14 residues. Germline V gene data show CDR1 as SQVTM and CDR2 as ANQGSEA. V trimming: 5 bases; J trimming: 4 bases; junction bases outside the gene matches: 7. This chain's CDR3 is CSVNGLADYNEQFF. The CDR3 DNA reads TGCAGCGTTAACGGACTAGCTGATTACAATGAGCAGTTCTTC.

This clonotype turned up a few times. V gene TRBV20-1 combines with J gene TRBJ2-3, with D possibly matching TRBD2 (6 bases). The CDR3 spans 14 residues. V was cut by 6 bases and J by 0 bases, with 13 bases left in between. Per the germline V gene, CDR1 is DFQATT and CDR2 is SNEGSKA (reference sequence). CDR3 protein: CSAPLATSTDTQYF. Here the CDR3 DNA reads TGCAGTGCACCGCTAGCGACTAGCACAGATACGCAGTATTTT.

The chain carries TRBV5-1 and TRBJ2-7; D ambiguous. The CDR3 consists of 14 residues. V shed 2 bases and J shed 3 bases, with 12 bases lying between them. Germline V CDR1 and CDR2: SGHRS, YFSETQ. The CDR3 sequence: CASSFQPKVYEQYF. The CDR3 DNA is TGCGCCAGCAGCTTTCAGCCGAAGGTCTACGAGCAGTACTTC.

This clonotype came up a few times. This rearrangement joins TRBV20-1 to TRBJ2-1; a weak D match, TRBD1 (5 bases). Germline V gives CDR1 DFQATT, CDR2 SNEGSKA (reference sequence). V lost 3 bases to trimming and J lost 1 base, with 10 bases between them. The CDR3 consists of 14 residues. The CDR3 here is CSARTVDSYNEQFF. The CDR3 DNA reads TGCAGTGCTAGGACAGTTGATTCCTACAATGAGCAGTTCTTC.

The chain recombines TRBV4-3 with TRBJ2-1; TRBD2 agrees at 8 bases. This CDR3 is 17 amino acids long. Germline V gene lookup returns CDR1 LGHNA and CDR2 YSLEER. The J segment lost 10 bases and the V segment lost 4 bases, leaving 18 bases of the junction unmatched. CDR3 coding DNA: TGCGCCAGCAGCCGTTCGGGGGGGCCCACTCAAAGGGGGGAGCAGTTCTTC. Translating it yields CASSRSGGPTQRGEQFF.

This clonotype has just a few counts. This rearrangement joins TRBV11-2 to TRBJ2-3; 8 nucleotides line up with TRBD2. In germline, CDR1 is SGHAT, CDR2 FQNNGV. The CDR3 totals 17 residues. The junction had 12 bases not matched to a gene; V was cut back by 5 bases and J by 2 bases. CDR3 bases: TGTGCCAGCAGCCAAGGGTCGGCGGGAGGAAACACAGATACGCAGTATTTT. Amino acids: CASSQGSAGGNTDTQYF.

In its sample, this clonotype was seen a few times. The chain has TRBV5-1 and TRBJ1-1; 7 nucleotides line up with TRBD1. V shed 10 bases, J shed 1 base, and the junction held 7 bases outside the gene matches. The CDR3 is made up of 13 amino acids. The germline V gene has CDR1 SGHRS and CDR2 YFSETQ. As DNA, the CDR3 is TGCGCCTCCTCAGGGACAGCGAACACTGAAGCTTTCTTT. Amino acid sequence: CASSGTANTEAFF.

The CDR3 protein is CASSHSERGTEAFF. The DNA of the CDR3 is TGCGCCAGCAGCCACTCGGAACGCGGCACTGAAGCTTTCTTT. The chain links TRBV5-1 to TRBJ1-1; D is unresolved. Looked up from germline, CDR1 is SGHRS and CDR2 is YFSETQ. Trimming removed 4 bases at V and 4 bases at J, with 14 bases between. This CDR3 spans 14 amino acids.

This clonotype has a handful of counts. The chain joins TRBV20-1 to TRBJ1-3; D is uncertain. Germline V lookup: CDR1 DFQATT, CDR2 SNEGSKA (reference sequence). The V end was cut by 3 bases, the J end by 4 bases, with 4 bases between. The CDR3 has 11 amino acids. The CDR3 loop reads CSARGGNTIYF. In nucleotides, the CDR3 is TGCAGTGCTAGGGGGGGAAACACCATATATTTT.

This clonotype has only a few counts. V is TRBV20-1 and J is TRBJ2-2; D might be TRBD1 (6 bases). V was trimmed by 3 bases and J by 7 bases, leaving 12 bases between them. This CDR3 region has 13 residues. Germline CDR1 and CDR2: DFQATT and SNEGSKA (reference sequence). The CDR3, as DNA: TGCAGTGCTAGCAAACAGGGAGTCGGGGAGCTGTTTTTT. It specifies CSASKQGVGELFF.

This clonotype turned up a few times. V usage is TRBV7-2 and J usage is TRBJ2-3; D unclear. This CDR3 is 15 amino acids long. Trimming cost V 2 bases and J 2 bases, with 11 bases left between them. Germline V gives CDR1 SGHTA, CDR2 FQGNSA. CDR3 sequence (DNA): TGTGCCAGCAGCTTACAGCCAGTATCCACAGATACGCAGTATTTT. The encoded protein is CASSLQPVSTDTQYF.

The chain joins TRBV21-1 to TRBJ1-2. TRBV21-1 is described as a pseudogene. This CDR3 is 15 amino acids long. CDR3 nucleotide sequence: TGTGCCAGCAAAACCGAGACCGGACCCATACGGGGCTACACCTTC. It yields the protein CASKTETGPIRGYTF.

This clonotype was observed a handful of times. This chain uses TRBV15 with TRBJ2-7; the D gene is possibly TRBD2 (8 bases). Germline assignment: CDR1 LNHNV and CDR2 YYDKDF (reference sequence). V lost 6 bases to trimming and J lost 6 bases, with 21 bases between them. There are 15 residues in the CDR3. The CDR3 DNA follows: TGTGCCACCAGTGGACAGGCGGGAGGTACTCCCGAGCAGTACTTC. It encodes CATSGQAGGTPEQYF.